A selection of T cell receptor beta chains follows, all from one sample in a study of blood T cell repertoires in COVID-19. Sequencing used immunoSEQ multiplex PCR; TCRdb keeps in-frame clones, though not all of them. This sample has approximately 260,000 clones, with approximately 80% found just once. The sequencing sample was made of peripheral blood. The receptors derive from a woman over 75 with active or convalescent COVID-19. The conserved cysteine and the conserved F or W are not part of the CDR3 here. Fields, in order: J gene, V gene, clone size, CDR3 protein. Clone sizes are given selectively: once, few, many, or a class where the clone is expanded.

J gene: TRBJ1-5
V gene: TRBV27
clone size: NA
CDR3 protein: ASRNLGRPQH

J gene: TRBJ2-1
V gene: TRBV29-1
clone size: NA
CDR3 protein: SVEEGRAYNEQF

J gene: TRBJ2-7
V gene: TRBV4-2
clone size: few
CDR3 protein: ASSQGDSESYEQY

J gene: TRBJ2-1
V gene: TRBV27
clone size: NA
CDR3 protein: ASSLSGADEQF

J gene: TRBJ1-2
V gene: TRBV7-2
clone size: NA
CDR3 protein: ASSPMTGHGGYT

J gene: TRBJ1-1
V gene: TRBV5-1
clone size: NA
CDR3 protein: ASSLVGTANTEAF

J gene: TRBJ1-1
V gene: TRBV18
clone size: few
CDR3 protein: ASSQNRGNTEAF

J gene: TRBJ2-5
V gene: TRBV6-5
clone size: NA
CDR3 protein: ASRPAGGRETQY

J gene: TRBJ1-4
V gene: TRBV19
clone size: NA
CDR3 protein: ASSSLRPGQINEKLF

J gene: TRBJ1-2
V gene: TRBV2
clone size: NA
CDR3 protein: ASSLSGLYGYT

J gene: TRBJ1-5
V gene: TRBV12-3/TRBV12-4
clone size: NA
CDR3 protein: ASSPGLGQPQH

J gene: TRBJ1-5
V gene: TRBV15
clone size: NA
CDR3 protein: ATSRLGQGDQPQH

J gene: TRBJ2-3
V gene: TRBV7-9
clone size: NA
CDR3 protein: ASSWGRTGTDTQY

J gene: TRBJ1-4
V gene: TRBV6-5
clone size: NA
CDR3 protein: ASSYSRPLPNEKLF

J gene: TRBJ1-6
V gene: TRBV10-1
clone size: NA
CDR3 protein: ASGTGTANSPLH

J gene: TRBJ2-4
V gene: TRBV19
clone size: NA
CDR3 protein: ASSMEGAGGNIQY

J gene: TRBJ2-7
V gene: TRBV15
clone size: NA
CDR3 protein: ATSRRLGAGGLSSYEQY

J gene: TRBJ2-3
V gene: TRBV24-1
clone size: NA
CDR3 protein: ATSDSGLGTDTQY

J gene: TRBJ1-3
V gene: TRBV3-1/TRBV3-2
clone size: NA
CDR3 protein: ASIDRHSGNTIY

J gene: TRBJ1-2
V gene: TRBV19
clone size: NA
CDR3 protein: ASSPTGFPPEYGYT

J gene: TRBJ1-1
V gene: TRBV7-9
clone size: NA
CDR3 protein: ASSLQGAITEAF

J gene: TRBJ1-3
V gene: TRBV19
clone size: NA
CDR3 protein: ASSITGSSGNTIY

J gene: TRBJ2-2
V gene: TRBV19
clone size: few
CDR3 protein: ATQLAGATGELF

J gene: TRBJ2-6
V gene: TRBV19
clone size: few
CDR3 protein: ASHLEPSSGANVLT

J gene: TRBJ1-5
V gene: TRBV28
clone size: NA
CDR3 protein: ASSPTQGWQPQH

J gene: TRBJ2-1
V gene: TRBV27
clone size: NA
CDR3 protein: ASRPSGTNSIERF

J gene: TRBJ1-6
V gene: TRBV29-1
clone size: NA
CDR3 protein: SVRDSHNSPLH

J gene: TRBJ2-7
V gene: TRBV18
clone size: NA
CDR3 protein: ASSPPTSSKGEQY